What follows are 22 T cell receptor beta chains derived from one specimen sequenced in a study of PD-1 blockade in classical Hodgkin lymphoma. Libraries were prepared by immunoSEQ multiplex PCR; TCRdb keeps only in-frame clonotypes and omits some of them. The sample comprises 25,000 to 35,000 clones, roughly 70% of which are singletons, and 15% rests with the top ten. Every patient experienced relapse after autologous stem cell transplantation, and brentuximab vedotin exposure varied. Sequencing was performed on peripheral blood mononuclear cells (PBMCs), taken before the second cycle of nivolumab. The source is a human donor with classical Hodgkin lymphoma.

The chain uses TRBV6-6 and TRBJ2-7, with D perhaps TRBD1 (6 bases). V shed 6 bases and J shed 7 bases, with 19 bases lying between them. The CDR3 spans 14 residues. Germline CDR1 reads MNHNY; CDR2 reads SVGAGI (reference sequence). CDR3 nucleotides: TGTGCCAGCAGCACAGCCAACAGGGCTGGAGAGCAGTACTTC. This sequence encodes CASSTANRAGEQYF.

The rearrangement links TRBV7-2 to TRBJ2-1; 10 bases are shared with TRBD1. V shed 5 bases, J shed 5 bases, and the junction held 6 bases outside the gene matches. Per germline, CDR1 SGHTA and CDR2 FQGNSA. The CDR3 runs to 15 residues. The CDR3 DNA sequence: TGTGCCAGCAGCCAGGGGGACAGGGGCGACAATGAGCAGTTCTTC. Its translation is CASSQGDRGDNEQFF.

The CDR3 here is CASSYQVRGTGELFF. CDR3 coding DNA: TGTGCCAGCAGTTACCAGGTCCGGGGCACCGGGGAGCTGTTTTTT. The chain employs TRBV6-5 and TRBJ2-2; a weak D match, TRBD2 (5 bases). Per germline, CDR1 MNHEY and CDR2 SVGAGI. The CDR3 totals 15 residues. Between the trimmed V and J ends, which lost 2 bases and 4 bases, there was a span of 11 bases.

This clone was detected once. The CDR3 sequence is CASSYSGNYEQYF. Here the CDR3 DNA reads TGTGCCAGCAGTTACTCCGGTAACTACGAGCAGTACTTC. V and J are TRBV6-6 and TRBJ2-7, with D uncertain. Trimming removed 0 bases at V and 3 bases at J, with 6 bases between. The CDR3 extends over 13 amino acids. Germline V gene lookup returns CDR1 MNHNY and CDR2 SVGAGI (reference sequence).

By share, this clone ranks as medium-sized. V usage is TRBV6-1 and J usage is TRBJ1-1; no reliable D call. This CDR3 is 13 amino acids long. Germline CDR1 is MNHNS and CDR2 is SASEGT. The V and J ends lost 0 bases and 3 bases respectively, with 5 bases between them. The CDR3 nucleotides read TGTGCCAGCAGTGAAGCAGGGCACACTGAAGCTTTCTTT. Translation: CASSEAGHTEAFF.

J is TRBJ2-3 and V is TRBV29-1; 8 bases line up with TRBD2. CDR1 and CDR2 from the germline V gene are SQVTM and ANQGSEA. The J segment lost 1 base and the V segment lost 6 bases, leaving 9 bases of the junction unmatched. The CDR3 covers 15 residues. The CDR3 region has the DNA TGCAGCGTCCTTAGCGGGGAGGGAGGCACAGATACGCAGTATTTT. Translated: CSVLSGEGGTDTQYF.

The J gene is TRBJ1-5, the V gene TRBV19; no reliable D call. V lost 6 bases and J lost 7, with 19 bases in between. Germline V gene data show CDR1 as LNHDA and CDR2 as SQIVND (reference sequence). The length of the CDR3 is 15 residues. The CDR3 bases are TGTGCCAGTAGGCCACTGGAAAAGGGTGGCCAGCCCCAGCATTTT. Encoded protein: CASRPLEKGGQPQHF.

The chain links TRBV9 to TRBJ1-4; D gene unclear. This CDR3 comprises 13 residues. Trimming removed 0 bases at V and 8 bases at J, with 8 bases between. CDR1 and CDR2 from the germline V gene are SGDLS and YYNGEE. The CDR3 bases are TGTGCCAGCAGCGTAGACGAGGGCGAAAAACTGTTTTTT. This translates into CASSVDEGEKLFF.

The genes are TRBV19 and TRBJ1-2, with D perhaps matching TRBD1 (5 bases). Germline CDR1 and CDR2: LNHDA and SQIVND (reference sequence). The CDR3 covers 15 residues. V dropped 0 bases and J dropped 4 bases, with 12 bases sitting between them. The CDR3 region is CASSIDSRDVYGYTF. DNA of the CDR3: TGTGCCAGTAGTATAGATTCCCGGGACGTCTATGGCTACACCTTC.

The rearrangement links TRBV30 to TRBJ2-7; 7 positions match TRBD1. Germline V gives CDR1 GTSNPN, CDR2 SVGIG (reference sequence). The CDR3 is made up of 13 amino acids. V was pared by 4 bases and J by 2 bases, with 5 bases of the junction left unmatched. This CDR3 reads CAWMGDSAYEQYF. CDR3 sequence (DNA): TGTGCCTGGATGGGGGACAGCGCCTACGAGCAGTACTTC.

This chain uses TRBV14 with TRBJ1-2; 7 nucleotides line up with TRBD1. The junction had 9 bases not matched to a gene; V was cut back by 0 bases and J by 8 bases. CDR1 and CDR2 (germline): SGHDN, FVKESK. The CDR3 runs 15 residues. CDR3 sequence reads: CASSQDRRQGVGYTF. The CDR3, as DNA: TGTGCCAGCAGCCAAGATAGGCGACAGGGTGTCGGCTACACCTTC.

This sequence joins TRBV7-8 and TRBJ1-2; D is unclear. Trimming removed 3 bases at V and 0 bases at J, with 8 bases between. Per the germline V gene, CDR1 is SGHVS and CDR2 is FQNEAQ. The CDR3 consists of 14 residues. CDR3 DNA sequence: TGTGCCAGCAGCTTTTCTCTCGCTAACTATGGCTACACCTTC. Translation gives CASSFSLANYGYTF.

This sequence joins TRBV18 and TRBJ1-4; possible D gene TRBD1, 6 bases. V gave up 6 bases and J gave up 8 bases, with 13 bases separating them. Germline lookup yields CDR1 KGHSH and CDR2 LQKENI. The CDR3 length is 13 residues. The CDR3 loop is CASSGGQNEKLFF. CDR3 DNA sequence: TGTGCCAGCTCGGGGGGACAAAACGAAAAACTGTTTTTT.

The genes are TRBV7-9 and TRBJ2-3, with 8 bases identical to TRBD1. The CDR3 consists of 11 residues. Germline V gene lookup returns CDR1 SEHNR and CDR2 FQNEAQ (reference sequence). J lost 14 bases, V lost 4 bases, and 5 bases had no gene match. The CDR3 is CASSYGQGTYF. CDR3 in DNA: TGTGCCAGCAGCTATGGACAGGGCACGTATTTT. The whole variable domain, remainder taken from reference TRBV7-9 and TRBJ2-3, is DTGVSQNPRHKITKRGQNVTFRCDPISEHNRLYWYRQTLGQGPEFLTYFQNEAQLEKSRLLSDRFSAERPKGSFSTLEIQRTEQGDSAMYLCASSYGQGTYFGPGTRLTVL.

This rearrangement joins TRBV4-1 to TRBJ1-2, with D tentatively TRBD1 (5 bases). CDR1 is MGHRA and CDR2 is YSYEKL in the germline V gene. The length of the CDR3 is 15 residues. The germline V and J ends were trimmed by 1 base and 4 bases, with 13 bases remaining between them. This chain's CDR3 is CASSQAGSGSYGYTF. The CDR3 DNA reads TGCGCCAGCAGCCAAGCAGGGTCTGGGAGCTATGGCTACACCTTC.

The chain combines TRBV6-6 with TRBJ1-4; D not resolved. The CDR3 runs 13 residues. Trimming shortened V by 7 bases and J by 2 bases, and 8 bases separated the two germline ends. Germline assignment: CDR1 MNHNY and CDR2 SVGAGI (reference sequence). The CDR3 DNA sequence: TGTGCCAGCACCCCGGGGACTAATGAAAAACTGTTTTTT. It is translated as CASTPGTNEKLFF.

This chain joins TRBV2 and TRBJ1-5; D call uncertain. The germline V and J ends were trimmed by 4 bases and 0 bases, with 10 bases remaining between them. The V gene's germline CDR1 is SNHLY and CDR2 FYNNEI. This CDR3 is 15 amino acids long. The CDR3 DNA sequence: TGTGCCAGCAGTGTCGGAGACCTTAGCAATCAGCCCCAGCATTTT. This codes for CASSVGDLSNQPQHF. Filled out from reference TRBV2 and TRBJ1-5, the complete variable domain reads EPEVTQTPSHQVTQMGQEVILRCVPISNHLYFYWYRQILGQKVEFLVSFYNNEISEKSEIFDDQFSVERPDGSNFTLKIRSTKLEDSAMYFCASSVGDLSNQPQHFGDGTRLSIL.

The chain links TRBV28 to TRBJ1-5; the D is unclear. V was trimmed by 7 bases and J by 4 bases, leaving 14 bases between them. The CDR3 runs 14 residues. The germline V gene has CDR1 MDHEN and CDR2 SYDVKM. The CDR3 DNA is TGTGCCAGCATCCTGAGAGAGGGAAATCAGCCCCAGCATTTT. It encodes CASILREGNQPQHF.

The genes are TRBV2 and TRBJ1-2; D ambiguous. This CDR3 contains 12 residues. V gave up 2 bases and J gave up 10 bases, with 11 bases separating them. In germline, CDR1 is SNHLY, CDR2 FYNNEI. CDR3 sequence: CASSEMNRDYTF. In nucleotides, the CDR3 is TGTGCCAGCAGTGAAATGAACCGAGACTACACCTTC.

The chain recombines TRBV6-5 with TRBJ2-2; D possibly matches TRBD1 or TRBD2 (5 bases each). Germline assignment: CDR1 MNHEY and CDR2 SVGAGI. CDR3 length equals 16 residues. The ends were cut back, 4 bases at V and 4 bases at J, with 16 bases in the middle. As DNA, the CDR3 is TGTGCCAGCAGTTCGCCGGGGACGACGAGCACCGGGGAGCTGTTTTTT. Its translation: CASSSPGTTSTGELFF.

Only one count was recorded for this clone. The gene calls are TRBV28 and TRBJ2-5, with a weak D call TRBD1 (6 bases). The CDR3 runs to 14 residues. The V gene lost 6 bases and the J gene lost 2 bases, with 13 bases spanning the gap. In germline, CDR1 is MDHEN, CDR2 SYDVKM. This CDR3 is CASSPRDKQETQYF. The CDR3 DNA reads TGTGCCAGCAGCCCCCGGGACAAACAAGAGACCCAGTACTTC.

V usage is TRBV2 and J usage is TRBJ1-5; D is perhaps TRBD1 (5 bases). Germline V gene sequence: CDR1 SNHLY, CDR2 FYNNEI. There are 12 residues in the CDR3. With 4 bases removed from V and 6 bases from J, the gap between germline ends came to 7 bases. The CDR3 is CASSAGSQPQHF. CDR3 sequence (DNA): TGTGCCAGCAGTGCAGGGAGTCAGCCCCAGCATTTT.